Below, 12 T cell receptor beta chains from the same sample are listed, as sequenced in a study of blood T cell repertoires in COVID-19. TCRdb's copy holds only in-frame clones and misses some; the assay was immunoSEQ multiplex PCR. This table has 240,000 or so clones, around 89% appearing once. Sequenced sample: PBMCs or T cells enriched from blood (not recorded which). Receptor source: a man between 40 and 49 years old who had recovered from COVID-19.

This clone was picked up one time. This chain connects TRBV7-9 to TRBJ1-2; the match to TRBD1 covers 10 bases. The CDR3 has 16 residues. The junction had 9 bases not matched to a gene; V was cut back by 8 bases and J by 0 bases. Germline V lookup: CDR1 SEHNR, CDR2 FQNEAQ (reference sequence). The CDR3 DNA sequence: TGTGCCAGCGATCGGACAGGGGGAAAGGCTAACTATGGCTACACCTTC. Amino acids: CASDRTGGKANYGYTF. The entire variable domain, with the rest obtained from reference TRBV7-9 and TRBJ1-2, is as follows: DTGVSQNPRHKITKRGQNVTFRCDPISEHNRLYWYRQTLGQGPEFLTYFQNEAQLEKSRLLSDRFSAERPKGSFSTLEIQRTEQGDSAMYLCASDRTGGKANYGYTFGSGTRLTVV.

The V call is TRBV28, the J call TRBJ1-1; D gene ambiguous. Trimming took 4 bases from V and 5 from J, leaving 17 bases between them. The CDR3 extends over 15 amino acids. Looked up from germline, CDR1 is MDHEN and CDR2 is SYDVKM. The CDR3 loop reads CASSSLRGAGTEAFF. The DNA of the CDR3 is TGTGCCAGCAGTTCTCTACGGGGAGCAGGTACTGAAGCTTTCTTT.

J is TRBJ1-2 and V is TRBV30; 8 nucleotides agree with TRBD1. Germline V lookup: CDR1 GTSNPN, CDR2 SVGIG (reference sequence). The CDR3 is 17 residues long. The V gene end was trimmed by 2 bases and the J gene end by 2 bases; junction bases not matched to a gene: 13. The CDR3 coding sequence is TGTGCCTGGAGTCCATACCAACTCGGACAGGGCAACTATGGCTACACCTTC. This encodes CAWSPYQLGQGNYGYTF.

This chain connects TRBV2 to TRBJ1-2; no clear D gene. Trimming left V 6 bases short and J 1 base short, with 12 bases between. In germline, CDR1 is SNHLY, CDR2 FYNNEI. The length of the CDR3 is 14 residues. The CDR3: CASRKDTVNYGYTF. The CDR3 DNA is TGTGCCAGCAGGAAAGACACAGTTAACTATGGCTACACCTTC.

CDR3 sequence: CASSSTGANTGELFF. The DNA for the CDR3 is TGCGCCAGCAGCTCTACAGGGGCCAACACCGGGGAGCTGTTTTTT. The chain combines TRBV5-1 with TRBJ2-2; 7 bases align to TRBD1. Per the germline V gene, CDR1 is SGHRS and CDR2 is YFSETQ. V shed 3 bases and J 2 bases; nucleotides not matched to a gene: 4. This CDR3 is 15 amino acids long.

The chain combines TRBV5-1 with TRBJ1-1; 8 nucleotides align to TRBD1. CDR1 is SGHRS and CDR2 is YFSETQ in the germline V gene. The V segment lost 2 bases and the J segment 4 bases; nucleotides outside the gene matches: 4. The CDR3 has 14 amino acids. CDR3 DNA: TGCGCCAGCAGCTTACAGGGGGTCCGCACTGAAGCTTTCTTT. This gives the protein CASSLQGVRTEAFF.

J is TRBJ1-2 and V is TRBV7-9; TRBD1 matches at 10 bases. V lost 1 base, J lost 7 bases, and 15 bases stayed unmatched. This CDR3 has 18 amino acids. Germline lookup yields CDR1 SEHNR and CDR2 FQNEAQ (reference sequence). The CDR3 sequence: CASSLDFSSGQGFSGYTF. The CDR3 nucleotides read TGTGCCAGCAGCTTAGACTTTTCTTCGGGACAGGGGTTTTCTGGCTACACCTTC.

The rearrangement uses TRBV5-5 and TRBJ1-2; D is ambiguous. The V end was cut by 2 bases, the J end by 4 bases, with 9 bases between. The CDR3 is made up of 13 amino acids. CDR1 is SGHKS and CDR2 is YYEKEE in the germline V gene (reference sequence). CDR3 in DNA: TGTGCCAGCAGCTTTGGGAGCCTCTATGGCTACACCTTC. This translates into CASSFGSLYGYTF.

This chain joins TRBV24-1 and TRBJ2-2, with 7 nucleotides matching TRBD1. J was trimmed by 0 bases and V by 4 bases; bases with no gene match: 7. In germline, CDR1 is KGHDR, CDR2 SFDVKD. The CDR3 is made up of 17 amino acids. Written as DNA, the CDR3 is TGTGCCACCAGTGAACCTTACAGGGGCGCGAACACCGGGGAGCTGTTTTTT. Protein product: CATSEPYRGANTGELFF.

The chain is built from TRBV27 and TRBJ2-3, with 9 bases identical to TRBD2. With 4 bases clipped from V and 3 bases from J, the junction kept 20 bases outside the gene matches. This CDR3 spans 20 amino acids. Looked up from germline, CDR1 is MNHEY and CDR2 is SMNVEV (reference sequence). This CDR3 reads CASSSPGGGGVKFRTDTQYF. Written as DNA, the CDR3 is TGTGCCAGCAGTTCCCCTGGTGGCGGGGGGGTTAAATTCAGGACAGATACGCAGTATTTT.

V usage is TRBV19 and J usage is TRBJ2-7, with D possibly being TRBD2 (5 bases). CDR1 LNHDA and CDR2 SQIVND come from the germline V gene (reference sequence). CDR3 size: 15 residues. Trimming removed 4 bases from V and 2 bases from J, with 15 bases in between. CDR3 DNA sequence: TGTGCCAGTAGTAACACCGAGGACTTCCCCTACGAGCAGTACTTC. Amino acid sequence: CASSNTEDFPYEQYF.

The chain joins TRBV7-3 to TRBJ2-3; possibly TRBD2 for D (5 bases). The length of the CDR3 is 17 residues. Trimming stripped 0 bases from V and 1 base from J, with 14 bases between. Germline CDR1 SGHTA, CDR2 FQGTGA. The CDR3 nucleotides read TGTGCCAGCAGCTTAACTCTCCAGGAGGTGGGCACAGATACGCAGTATTTT. Its protein is CASSLTLQEVGTDTQYF.